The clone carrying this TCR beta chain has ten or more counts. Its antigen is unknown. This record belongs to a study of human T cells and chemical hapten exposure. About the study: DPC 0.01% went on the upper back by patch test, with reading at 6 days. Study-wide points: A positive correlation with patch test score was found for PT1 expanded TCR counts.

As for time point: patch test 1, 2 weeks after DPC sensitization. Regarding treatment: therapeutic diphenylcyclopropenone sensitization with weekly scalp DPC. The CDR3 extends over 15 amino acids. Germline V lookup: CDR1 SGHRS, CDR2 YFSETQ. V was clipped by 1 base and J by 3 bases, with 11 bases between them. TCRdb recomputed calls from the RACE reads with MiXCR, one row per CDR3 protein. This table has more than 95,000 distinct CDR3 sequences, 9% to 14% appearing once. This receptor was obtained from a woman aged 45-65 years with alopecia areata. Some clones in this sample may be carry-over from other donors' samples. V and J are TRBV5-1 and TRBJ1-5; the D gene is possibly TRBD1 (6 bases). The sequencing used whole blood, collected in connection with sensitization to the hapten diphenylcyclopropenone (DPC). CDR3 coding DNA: TGCGCCAGCAGCTTGACCGGGACATCCAATCAGCCCCAGCATTTT. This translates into CASSLTGTSNQPQHF. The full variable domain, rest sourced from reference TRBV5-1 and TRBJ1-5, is KAGVTQTPRYLIKTRGQQVTLSCSPISGHRSVSWYQQTPGQGLQFLFEYFSETQRNKGNFPGRFSGRQFSNSRSEMNVSTLELGDSALYLCASSLTGTSNQPQHFGDGTRLSIL.